One and the same sample provided the 13 T cell receptor beta chains below, sequenced in a study of T cell repertoires in cytomegalovirus infection. No antigen is known for these receptors. TCRdb reprocessed the reads with MiXCR, giving one entry per CDR3 protein. Of hundreds of thousands of distinct CDR3 sequences listed, 25% to 35% are singletons. The sequencing here drew on cultured PBMCs, taken from culture after CMV antigen stimulation. These receptors were taken from a human donor in good health (CMV status not recorded). Some clones in this sample may be carry-over from other donors' samples.

The chain combines TRBV11-1 with TRBJ2-1; D is ambiguous. V was trimmed by 1 base and J by 5 bases, leaving 9 bases between them. The CDR3 covers 14 residues. Germline CDR1 is SGHAT and CDR2 is FQDESV (reference sequence). The CDR3 reads CASSLEVRNNEQFF. The CDR3 region has the DNA TGTGCCAGCAGCTTAGAGGTTCGAAACAATGAGCAGTTCTTC. The full variable domain, with the rest looked up from reference TRBV11-1 and TRBJ2-1, is EAEVAQSPRYKITEKSQAVAFWCDPISGHATLYWYRQILGQGPELLVQFQDESVVDDSQLPKDRFSAERLKGVDSTLKIQPAELGDSAMYLCASSLEVRNNEQFFGPGTRLTVL.

The V call is TRBV29-1, the J call TRBJ1-1; weak D call: TRBD1 (5 bases). Germline CDR1 reads SQVTM; CDR2 reads ANQGSEA. This CDR3 has 11 residues. The ends were cut back, 3 bases at V and 9 bases at J, with 11 bases in the middle. The CDR3 nucleotides are TGCAGCGTTGATTCGGGGCAGAAAGCTTTCTTT. The encoded protein is CSVDSGQKAFF.

V gene TRBV7-6 combines with J gene TRBJ1-1; D is possibly TRBD1 (6 bases). Germline CDR1 is SGHVS and CDR2 is FNYEAQ. Trimming took off 5 bases at V and 1 base at J, with 17 bases between the two ends. The CDR3 is 16 residues long. Written as DNA, the CDR3 is TGTGCCAGCAGCCCTCGTGGGGGGGGCCAGAACACTGAAGCTTTCTTT. This codes for CASSPRGGGQNTEAFF.

The V gene is TRBV6-5, the J gene TRBJ2-2; D perhaps matches TRBD1 (6 bases). This CDR3 spans 15 amino acids. Germline CDR1 reads MNHEY; CDR2 reads SVGAGI. V lost 6 bases and J 0 bases, leaving 11 bases between the germline ends. The CDR3 loop is CASRGGTANTGELFF. CDR3 bases: TGTGCCAGCAGAGGGGGAACAGCGAACACCGGGGAGCTGTTTTTT.

This clonotype was seen a handful of times. The V and J genes are TRBV19 and TRBJ2-2, with D unresolved. V shed 3 bases and J shed 6 bases, with 14 bases lying between them. The CDR3 has 15 amino acids. The germline V gene encodes CDR1 LNHDA and CDR2 SQIVND (reference sequence). CDR3 DNA: TGTGCCAGTAGTATGAGGCCCAGCGAAGCCGGGGAGCTGTTTTTT. It specifies CASSMRPSEAGELFF.

The genes are TRBV20-1 and TRBJ1-4, with 7 bases that match TRBD1. CDR1 and CDR2 from the germline V gene are DFQATT and SNEGSKA (reference sequence). The CDR3 length is 12 residues. Losses at the gene ends were 7 bases for V and 3 bases for J; bases not matched to a gene: 2. CDR3 DNA sequence: TGCAGTGTTGGGACAGCTAATGAAAAACTGTTTTTT. Translated, it gives CSVGTANEKLFF.

This clonotype was found a few times. The CDR3 DNA reads TGCGCCAGCAGTCAATCACGGCCCCTGCAGGGCAACGAGCAGTACTTC. Its translation: CASSQSRPLQGNEQYF. V gene TRBV23-1 combines with J gene TRBJ2-7, with D possibly TRBD1 on 5 matching bases. TRBV23-1 falls under the ORF class, with uncertain function. V was trimmed by 0 bases and J by 5 bases, leaving 17 bases between them. The CDR3 length is 16 residues.

For the CDR3, the DNA is TGTGCCAGCAGCACCGACAGGGGGCCCGGGGAGCTGTTTTTT. Translation gives CASSTDRGPGELFF. The V gene is TRBV7-2, the J gene TRBJ2-2; TRBD1 agrees at 10 bases. Germline CDR1 and CDR2: SGHTA and FQGNSA. The CDR3 is 14 residues long. V trimming: 5 bases; J trimming: 6 bases; junction bases outside the gene matches: 3.

This chain links TRBV24-1 with TRBJ2-1; D remains unclear. CDR1 KGHDR and CDR2 SFDVKD come from the germline V gene. There are 13 residues in the CDR3. Trimming took 4 bases from V and 9 from J, leaving 12 bases between them. In nucleotides, the CDR3 is TGTGCCACCAGTGACCCCTCGAGGCTTGAGCAGTTCTTC. Encoded protein: CATSDPSRLEQFF.

The sample holds a few counts of this clonotype. The chain combines TRBV28 with TRBJ1-2; the match to TRBD1 covers 8 bases. The CDR3 length is 14 residues. V shed 2 bases and J 4 bases; nucleotides not matched to a gene: 3. Germline-derived CDR1 and CDR2 are MDHEN and SYDVKM. CDR3 sequence reads: CASSLITGGYGYTF. The DNA of the CDR3 is TGTGCCAGCAGTTTAATTACAGGGGGCTATGGCTACACCTTC.

The chain uses TRBV11-1 and TRBJ2-3; possible D gene TRBD2, 7 bases. Per the germline V gene, CDR1 is SGHAT and CDR2 is FQDESV (reference sequence). The CDR3 length is 16 residues. V lost 5 bases and J lost 4, with 19 bases in between. The CDR3: CASSDTRGARADTQYF. The CDR3 coding sequence is TGTGCCAGCAGCGATACACGGGGGGCACGTGCAGATACGCAGTATTTT.

The chain is built from TRBV7-3 and TRBJ2-5; maybe TRBD2 (6 bases). Trimming left V 4 bases short and J 5 bases short, with 11 bases between. This CDR3 contains 13 residues. CDR1 SGHTA and CDR2 FQGTGA come from the germline V gene. CDR3 region: CASSYDRGETQYF. CDR3 DNA sequence: TGTGCCAGCAGCTACGACCGGGGGGAGACCCAGTACTTC.

CDR3 protein: CASSHDLSGGEDTQYF. In nucleotides, the CDR3 is TGTGCCAGCAGCCACGATCTTAGCGGGGGGGAGGATACGCAGTATTTT. V usage is TRBV11-2 and J usage is TRBJ2-3, with 11 bases fitting TRBD2. The CDR3 runs to 16 residues. Germline values: CDR1 SGHAT, CDR2 FQNNGV. V lost 5 bases to trimming and J lost 6 bases; unmatched junction nucleotides: 10.